The rows below give T cell receptor beta chains drawn from one sample of a study of T-cell memory formation after mild COVID-19. From the 5' RACE reads, TCRdb called clonotypes with MiXCR, one entry per CDR3 protein. The data contain around 440,000 distinct CDR3 sequences, about 18% of them singletons. The sequencing input was PBMCs or a T cell subset sorted from them (not recorded which). All receptors derive from an adult woman who had mild COVID-19 (a few samples of this study predate the infection). Cell type and time point are not known. CDR3s include the opening cysteine and the closing phenylalanine or tryptophan. Fields, in order: V gene, J gene, CDR3 protein.

>TRBV27|TRBJ2-3
CASSVLAGNTDTQYF
>TRBV12-3/TRBV12-4|TRBJ1-2
CASSWGTAYGYTF
>TRBV21-1|TRBJ2-5
CASSKRQGKTQYF
>TRBV20-1|TRBJ2-2
CSARGRGPAGELFF
>TRBV4-1|TRBJ1-1
CASSQEPRRGRVNTEAFF
>TRBV27|TRBJ1-2
CASSSLRVGSYGYTF
>TRBV11-2|TRBJ2-3
CASSLVGGGRTDTQYF
>TRBV15|TRBJ1-3
CATSSPGQGNTTIYF
>TRBV2|TRBJ2-7
CASTGRDYPDSYEQYF
>TRBV5-6|TRBJ1-5
CASSRLGKGEGGSNQPQHF
>TRBV6-5|TRBJ1-4
CASSRTQGNEKLFF
>TRBV15|TRBJ2-2
CATSGPEGRTGKDTGELFF
>TRBV30|TRBJ2-5
CAWSVRRGAMSTQYF
>TRBV12-3/TRBV12-4|TRBJ2-3
CASSLRMTSGGPADTQYF
>TRBV14|TRBJ2-3
CASSKTTRKGTDTQYF
>TRBV12-3/TRBV12-4|TRBJ2-7
CASSFRGASSYEQYF
>TRBV11-2|TRBJ2-1
CASSLELAGGPYNEQFF
>TRBV10-3|TRBJ1-3
CAISAYGSSSGNTIYF
>TRBV5-1|TRBJ1-6
CASSLAPDSPNSPLHF
>TRBV7-2|TRBJ2-5
CASSSGGPQTQYF
>TRBV7-8|TRBJ1-2
CASSPREPFNSVYGYTF
>TRBV9|TRBJ2-1
CASSAQSSRTEQFF
>TRBV7-2|TRBJ2-5
CASSSGLGRGQETQYF
>TRBV24-1|TRBJ2-2
CATSDTGTVDPGELFF
>TRBV24-1|TRBJ1-2
CATGTDRDYGYTF
>TRBV7-3|TRBJ2-3
CASSESGTSGRARDTQYF
>TRBV14|TRBJ2-3
CASSQRRSEQGAWADTQYF
>TRBV25-1|TRBJ2-1
CASSQPLYNEQFF
>TRBV6-5|TRBJ1-2
CASSYGQTVNYGYTF
>TRBV5-1|TRBJ2-2
CASSQGQFTGELFF
>TRBV30|TRBJ1-6
CAWRPQGFSPLHF
>TRBV19|TRBJ1-5
CASSITSGTGFQPQHF
>TRBV30|TRBJ1-1
CAWSFGSGGAEAFF
>TRBV6-6|TRBJ1-4
CASSMDSTNEKLFF
>TRBV6-2/TRBV6-3|TRBJ2-1
CASSYGFLRRPHEQFF
>TRBV24-1|TRBJ2-1
CATSDPGRGGNEQFF
>TRBV11-2|TRBJ2-1
CASSLEFGWGSTPYEQFF
>TRBV14|TRBJ2-2
CASGQRANTGELFF
>TRBV6-5|TRBJ2-7
CASSYSPRPPGPRIEQYF
>TRBV6-1|TRBJ2-2
CASSEVGAGWNTGELFF
>TRBV4-1|TRBJ2-1
CASSQEGRVFRGEQFF
>TRBV7-2|TRBJ1-3
CASSSHPGDRFSGNTIYF
>TRBV20-1|TRBJ2-5
CSARAVQEYQETQYF
>TRBV6-5|TRBJ2-1
CASSYMAGGRGEQFF
>TRBV11-3|TRBJ2-7
CASCDRAAYEQYF